This T cell receptor (beta chain) emerged from a study of T cell changes during pregnancy in multiple sclerosis. Libraries were prepared by immunoSEQ multiplex PCR; TCRdb keeps only in-frame clonotypes and omits some of them. The sample holds around 40,000 clones; approximately 92% are singletons and the top ten take 20% to 30%. This clone was seen a single time. Losses at the gene ends were 5 bases for V and 5 bases for J; bases not matched to a gene: 7. CDR1 is MNHEY and CDR2 is SMNVEV in the germline V gene (reference sequence). CDR3 size: 16 residues. This receptor was taken from a female donor with multiple sclerosis, enrolled in a pregnancy study. The chain carries TRBV27 and TRBJ2-1; 12 nucleotides agree with TRBD2. The input for sequencing was CD8+ T cells from peripheral blood mononuclear cells, taken before pregnancy. This chain's CDR3 is CASSPPSGRVNNEQFF. In nucleotides, the CDR3 is TGTGCCAGCAGTCCGCCTAGCGGGAGGGTTAACAATGAGCAGTTCTTC.